These 4 T cell receptor beta chains originate from one sample sequenced in a study. TCRdb used MiXCR to reprocess the RT-PCR reads, holding one entry per CDR3 protein. The sample gives approximately 720,000 distinct CDR3 sequences, 13% to 15% of which show up once; about 3.9% is in the top ten. Material: memory CD4+ T cells from blood. The source of these receptors is a female donor in good health, serving as a healthy control.

This clonotype appeared a few times. The rearrangement links TRBV29-1 to TRBJ2-3; TRBD2 matches at 11 bases. CDR1 is SQVTM and CDR2 is ANQGSEA in the germline V gene. The CDR3 loop spans 16 amino acids. The V gene end was trimmed by 1 base and the J gene end by 2 bases; junction bases not matched to a gene: 5. CDR3 nucleotides: TGCAGCGTTGAAGCTACTAGCGGGGGCCCCACAGATACGCAGTATTTT. It yields the protein CSVEATSGGPTDTQYF.

This clonotype has just a few counts. The chain joins TRBV18 to TRBJ1-1; TRBD1 aligns across 8 bases. The CDR3 loop spans 13 amino acids. V lost 4 bases to trimming and J lost 9 bases; unmatched junction nucleotides: 7. Germline assignment: CDR1 KGHSH and CDR2 LQKENI. The CDR3 coding sequence is TGTGCCAGCTCACTGACAGGGGACAGGAAAGCTTTCTTT. It codes for CASSLTGDRKAFF.

The chain is built from TRBV6-2 or TRBV6-3 and TRBJ1-2; the match to TRBD1 covers 7 bases. Germline V gene sequence: CDR1 MNHEY, CDR2 SVGEGT. V trimming: 6 bases; J trimming: 7 bases; junction bases outside the gene matches: 11. The CDR3 is 14 amino acids. The CDR3 DNA follows: TGTGCCAGCAGAAACCCGGGACAGAGGCTTGGCTACACCTTC. This sequence encodes CASRNPGQRLGYTF.

The table lists this clonotype with a few counts. This chain joins TRBV19 and TRBJ2-6; D call uncertain. This CDR3 is built from 19 residues. V was pared by 5 bases and J by 0 bases, with 20 bases between. The germline gives CDR1 LNHDA, CDR2 SQIVND (reference sequence). The CDR3 sequence: CASSPFYSDWDSGANVLTF. CDR3 nucleotide sequence: TGTGCCAGTAGTCCGTTCTACTCCGACTGGGACTCTGGGGCCAACGTCCTGACTTTC.